In its sample, the clone carrying this T cell receptor (beta chain) was seen a few times. What it binds is not known. PCR was performed a second time for about 6 to 12 cycles using a sample-barcoded 5' primer and a J-beta primer mix. The template-switch adaptor was a 5' adaptor with 12 random nucleotides. It tagged each cDNA molecule. One entry per CDR3 protein, called by TCRdb with MiXCR from the 5' RACE reads. Counted here are about 730,000 distinct CDR3 sequences, around 40% occurring once; the ten biggest clones make up roughly 19%. The sample originates from a study of blood T cells in healthy people across ages. Study-wide findings and caveats: Calculation of diversity from one million T cells yielded estimates considered to be underestimates.

The CDR3 has 14 residues. V lost 5 bases to trimming and J lost 6 bases; unmatched junction nucleotides: 7. CDR1 LGHDT and CDR2 YNNKEL come from the germline V gene (reference sequence). Total RNA extraction produced at least 6 micrograms (per sample) for the study. The TCR originated in a woman aged 60 to 75 in good health. Sequenced: blood. This chain connects TRBV3-1 to TRBJ1-2; 9 bases align to TRBD1. The CDR3 region has the DNA TGTGCCAGCAGCTCTTTCGGGACAGGGAATGGCTACACCTTC. Translating it yields CASSSFGTGNGYTF.